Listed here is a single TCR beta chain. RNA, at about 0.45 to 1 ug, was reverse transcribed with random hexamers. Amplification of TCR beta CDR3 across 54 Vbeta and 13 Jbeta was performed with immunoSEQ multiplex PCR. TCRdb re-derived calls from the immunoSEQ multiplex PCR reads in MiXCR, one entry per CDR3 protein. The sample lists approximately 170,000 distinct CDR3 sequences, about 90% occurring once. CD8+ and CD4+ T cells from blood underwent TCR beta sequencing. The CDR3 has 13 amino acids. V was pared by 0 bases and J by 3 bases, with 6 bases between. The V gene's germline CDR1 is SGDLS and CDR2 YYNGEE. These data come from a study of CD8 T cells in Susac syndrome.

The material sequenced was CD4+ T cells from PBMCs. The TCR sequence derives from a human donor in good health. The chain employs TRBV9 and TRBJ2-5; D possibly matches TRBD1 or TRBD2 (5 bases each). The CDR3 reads CASSVGGEETQYF. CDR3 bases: TGTGCCAGCAGCGTAGGAGGGGAAGAGACCCAGTACTTC. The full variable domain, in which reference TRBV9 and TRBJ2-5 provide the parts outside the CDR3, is DSGVTQTPKHLITATGQRVTLRCSPRSGDLSVYWYQQSLDQGLQFLIQYYNGEERAKGNILERFSAQQFPDLHSELNLSSLELGDSALYFCASSVGGEETQYFGPGTRLLVL.